A selection of T cell receptor beta chains follows, all from one sample in a study of post-analysis software for immune sequencing data. Using its own MiXCR run on the PCR reads, TCRdb lists one record per CDR3 protein. In the table there are under 650,000 distinct CDR3 sequences, about 44% of which are singletons. Sequenced sample: blood. The receptors shown here come from a girl between 5 and 17 years old with multiple sclerosis. CDR3s include the opening cysteine and the closing phenylalanine or tryptophan. D genes are given only for firm matches.

TRBV6-5	.	TRBJ2-1	CASSYSSTWEQFF
TRBV9	.	TRBJ2-7	CASSFYLGAYYEQYF
TRBV7-8	.	TRBJ2-3	CASSLRRISTDTQYF
TRBV20-1	TRBD2	TRBJ2-1	CSATGTSGFYNEQFF
TRBV2	TRBD2	TRBJ2-3	CASGDYPVFTDTQYF
TRBV6-1	.	TRBJ2-3	CASSERGRVTDTQYF
TRBV12-3/TRBV12-4	.	TRBJ2-3	CASSLQPSGTDTQYF
TRBV6-1	TRBD1	TRBJ1-1	CASSEIDRGLNTEAFF
TRBV5-1	.	TRBJ1-6	CASRQGLSPLHF
TRBV7-9	.	TRBJ2-1	CASSWEQGGEQFF
TRBV12-3/TRBV12-4	TRBD1	TRBJ1-1	CASSSLDRARTEAFF
TRBV7-2	.	TRBJ2-1	CASSLARDDNEQFF
TRBV7-9	.	TRBJ2-7	CASSLQRLTDEQYF
TRBV3-1	.	TRBJ2-5	CASSQGEETQYF
TRBV5-1	.	TRBJ1-2	CASSRGRPYGYTF
TRBV7-8	.	TRBJ2-5	CASSLKERWTQYF
TRBV29-1	.	.	CAAGYNEQYF
TRBV28	TRBD1	TRBJ1-2	CASRDRGQVYGYTF
TRBV12-3/TRBV12-4	.	TRBJ2-3	CASSLGSSTDTQYF
TRBV5-1	.	TRBJ1-2	CASSLGGSPDGYTF
TRBV7-9	.	TRBJ2-3	CASSSRPFSTDTQYF
TRBV6-5	.	TRBJ1-2	CAGSYSSYQGNYGYTF